This TCR beta chain was documented in a study of blood T cell repertoires in COVID-19. Study background: The study drew acute and convalescent COVID-19 samples from the United States, Italy and Spain. Nucleic acid was either cDNA or gDNA, and it came from T cells, B-cell-depleted T cells, or PBMCs.

The data were produced by immunoSEQ multiplex PCR, yet TCRdb's version contains in-frame clones alone and is incomplete. The sample records just over 350,000 clones, 65% to 90% being singletons. CDR3 size: 14 residues. V lost 5 bases to trimming and J lost 2 bases; unmatched junction nucleotides: 3. The V gene's germline CDR1 is MNHEY and CDR2 SVGAGI. In the case of this clone: Other DNA sequences in this sample translate to the same CDR3.

The V and J genes are TRBV6-5 and TRBJ1-1; 9 bases match TRBD1. This clonotype was sampled from an older woman with COVID-19, enrolled during active disease. Sequenced material: peripheral blood. CDR3 loop: CASSQGQGNTEAFF. DNA for the CDR3: TGTGCCAGCAGTCAGGGACAGGGAAACACTGAAGCTTTCTTT.